The 10 T cell receptor beta chains in this list originate from one sample, sequenced in a study of T cell repertoires in cytomegalovirus infection. TCRdb itself ran the reads through MiXCR, one entry per CDR3 protein. Of approximately 600,000 distinct CDR3 sequences listed, 40% are singletons. These TCRs' antigens remain unknown. The specimen was cultured PBMCs, collected from culture after CMV antigen stimulation. The receptors here all came from a human donor in good health (CMV status not recorded). Some clones in this sample may be carry-over from other donors' samples.

The gene calls are TRBV7-6 and TRBJ1-1, with no clear D. Germline values: CDR1 SGHVS, CDR2 FNYEAQ. Trimming removed 5 bases at V and 5 bases at J, with 12 bases between. The CDR3 extends over 13 amino acids. CDR3 region: CASSLTVGTEAFF. CDR3 DNA sequence: TGTGCCAGCAGCCTTACAGTGGGGACTGAAGCTTTCTTT. Based on the CDR3 plus reference TRBV7-6 and TRBJ1-1, the full variable domain is GAGVSQSPRYKVTKRGQDVALRCDPISGHVSLYWYRQALGQGPEFLTYFNYEAQQDKSGLPNDRFSAERPEGSISTLTIQRTEQRDSAMYRCASSLTVGTEAFFGQGTRLTVV.

A single count supports this clonotype. This sequence joins TRBV20-1 and TRBJ1-2; D ambiguous. The CDR3 has 13 residues. V was pared by 0 bases and J by 6 bases, with 11 bases between. Germline V gene lookup returns CDR1 DFQATT and CDR2 SNEGSKA (reference sequence). The CDR3 protein is CSARDNSRDGYTF. For the CDR3, the DNA is TGCAGTGCTAGAGATAACTCAAGGGATGGCTACACCTTC.

This clonotype has a handful of counts. This chain links TRBV4-1 with TRBJ2-3, with D uncertain. The V and J ends lost 6 bases and 0 bases respectively, with 13 bases between them. Looked up from germline, CDR1 is MGHRA and CDR2 is YSYEKL. CDR3 length equals 15 residues. This chain's CDR3 is CASRPWGLSTDTQYF. In DNA, the CDR3 is TGCGCCAGCAGACCTTGGGGATTAAGCACAGATACGCAGTATTTT.

This clonotype was seen a handful of times. This rearrangement joins TRBV28 to TRBJ2-1; 9 positions agree with TRBD2. The CDR3 loop spans 17 amino acids. CDR1 and CDR2 (germline): MDHEN, SYDVKM. J lost 8 bases, V lost 5 bases, and 16 bases had no gene match. CDR3 bases: TGTGCCAGCAGTCGCAGGGGGTGGGCTAGCGGGGTTCATGAGCAGTTCTTC. It translates to CASSRRGWASGVHEQFF.

This clonotype was detected only a few times. One junction end disagrees with the germline gene, perhaps due to a read error. The chain couples TRBV7-2 to TRBJ1-3; tentative D call: TRBD1 (5 bases). This CDR3 is 15 amino acids long. The germline V gene has CDR1 SGHTA and CDR2 FQGNSA. CDR3 in DNA: TGTGCCAGCAGCTTAGGGGGGAACTCTGGATACACCATATATTTT. This codes for CASSLGGNSGYTIYF.

The gene calls are TRBV28 and TRBJ1-2; possibly TRBD1 for D (6 bases). Trimming pared 4 bases from V and 8 bases from J, leaving 23 bases between. Germline CDR1 MDHEN, CDR2 SYDVKM. There are 16 residues in the CDR3. In DNA, the CDR3 is TGTGCCAGCAGTTCGGGGGCCCTGGGTATGGCTATCGGCTACACCTTC. Translating gives CASSSGALGMAIGYTF.

The J gene is TRBJ1-3, the V gene TRBV12-3 or TRBV12-4; no definite D call. Trimming shortened V by 4 bases and J by 6 bases, and 10 bases separated the two germline ends. This CDR3 comprises 13 residues. The CDR3 here is CASSWEPTNTIYF. As DNA, the CDR3 is TGTGCCAGCAGTTGGGAGCCCACAAACACCATATATTTT.

This chain connects TRBV5-6 to TRBJ1-2; possible D gene TRBD1, 6 bases. The V end lost 4 bases, the J end lost 6 bases, and 10 bases lay between the germline ends. The CDR3 spans 12 residues. The V gene's germline CDR1 is SGHDT and CDR2 YYEEEE. The CDR3 loop is CASSENRDGYTF. The CDR3 DNA sequence: TGTGCCAGCAGCGAAAACAGGGATGGCTACACCTTC. Full variable domain (missing parts from reference TRBV5-6 and TRBJ1-2): DAGVTQSPTHLIKTRGQQVTLRCSPKSGHDTVSWYQQALGQGPQFIFQYYEEEERQRGNFPDRFSGHQFPNYSSELNVNALLLGDSALYLCASSENRDGYTFGSGTRLTVV.

This chain links TRBV7-3 with TRBJ2-1; 16 bases are a match to TRBD2. CDR1 and CDR2 (germline): SGHTA, FQGTGA. V lost 5 bases and J lost 7; bases outside the gene matches: 8. CDR3 length: 17 amino acids. CDR3: CASSPPGLAGGMNEQFF. CDR3 sequence (DNA): TGTGCCAGCAGCCCCCCGGGACTAGCGGGAGGGATGAATGAGCAGTTCTTC.

The chain uses TRBV7-8 and TRBJ2-2; no firm D call. Trimming pared 0 bases from V and 3 bases from J, leaving 8 bases between. Per germline, CDR1 SGHVS and CDR2 FQNEAQ. The CDR3 is 15 amino acids. The CDR3 DNA sequence: TGTGCCAGCAGCTTAGCGTTAAGGGACACCGGGGAGCTGTTTTTT. Protein sequence: CASSLALRDTGELFF. Based on the CDR3 plus reference TRBV7-8 and TRBJ2-2, the full variable domain is GAGVSQSPRYKVAKRGQDVALRCDPISGHVSLFWYQQALGQGPEFLTYFQNEAQLDKSGLPSDRFFAERPEGSVSTLKIQRTQQEDSAVYLCASSLALRDTGELFFGEGSRLTVL.